This entry lists 30 T cell receptor beta chains sequenced from one sample in a study of T cells in Graves' hyperthyroidism and ophthalmopathy. Amplification of TCR beta CDR3 regions was performed using RNA transcripts as template. First-round RT-PCR targeting the TCR CDR3 was performed with the HTBI primer set. TCRdb itself ran the multiplex PCR reads through MiXCR, one entry per CDR3 protein. The table shows hundreds of thousands of distinct CDR3 sequences, with 38% occurring only once. Sample: blood. The source is a man between 18 and 35 years old with Graves' hyperthyroidism.

The J gene is TRBJ2-7, the V gene TRBV9; tentatively, D is TRBD1 (5 bases). Germline V gives CDR1 SGDLS, CDR2 YYNGEE. CDR3 length: 14 amino acids. The V and J ends lost 0 bases and 4 bases respectively, with 11 bases between them. The CDR3 DNA follows: TGTGCCAGCAGCGTAGCTGCAGGGAAGTACGAGCAGTACTTC. It translates to CASSVAAGKYEQYF.

The V call is TRBV28, the J call TRBJ1-1; D not resolved. The V gene lost 5 bases and the J gene lost 4 bases, with 8 bases spanning the gap. CDR3 length: 12 amino acids. Germline CDR1 and CDR2: MDHEN and SYDVKM. The CDR3 spells CASSTLVTEAFF. In DNA form, the CDR3 reads TGTGCCAGCAGTACCCTCGTCACTGAAGCTTTCTTT. Full variable domain (remainder filled in from reference TRBV28 and TRBJ1-1): DVKVTQSSRYLVKRTGEKVFLECVQDMDHENMFWYRQDPGLGLRLIYFSYDVKMKEKGDIPEGYSVSREKKERFSLILESASTNQTSMYLCASSTLVTEAFFGQGTRLTVV.

V gene TRBV7-9 combines with J gene TRBJ2-5; D is possibly TRBD2 (5 bases). The CDR3 is 15 amino acids. Germline values: CDR1 SEHNR, CDR2 FQNEAQ (reference sequence). Trimming shortened V by 1 base and J by 1 base, and 10 bases separated the two germline ends. This CDR3 is CASSLGGQSQETQYF. The CDR3 DNA is TGTGCCAGCAGCTTAGGAGGGCAGTCCCAAGAGACCCAGTACTTC.

There are many counts of this clonotype. The chain combines TRBV11-3 with TRBJ1-1, with D possibly being TRBD1 (5 bases). Germline V gives CDR1 SGHNT, CDR2 YENEEA. The CDR3 covers 13 residues. V was pared by 5 bases and J by 7 bases, with 14 bases between. The CDR3 region has the DNA TGTGCCAGCAGCCGAGACGGGGGTAATGAAGCTTTCTTT. Protein product: CASSRDGGNEAFF.

This clonotype was counted once. This chain joins TRBV7-3 and TRBJ2-5, with 9 bases fitting TRBD1. The CDR3 covers 15 residues. With 5 bases clipped from V and 5 bases from J, the junction kept 9 bases outside the gene matches. The germline V gene has CDR1 SGHTA and CDR2 FQGTGA. In DNA form, the CDR3 reads TGTGCCAGCAGCACCGGGACAGGGCGGCGGGAGACCCAGTACTTC. Residues: CASSTGTGRRETQYF. Using reference TRBV7-3 and TRBJ2-5 for the parts outside the CDR3, the full variable domain is GAGVSQTPSNKVTEKGKYVELRCDPISGHTALYWYRQSLGQGPEFLIYFQGTGAADDSGLPNDRFFAVRPEGSVSTLKIQRTERGDSAVYLCASSTGTGRRETQYFGPGTRLLVL.

The chain links TRBV7-2 to TRBJ1-2, with 8 nucleotides matching TRBD1. The CDR3 sequence is 17 residues long. Looked up from germline, CDR1 is SGHTA and CDR2 is FQGNSA. J lost 4 bases, V lost 3 bases, and 13 bases had no gene match. The CDR3 sequence: CASSLPWTGRSSYGYTF. DNA for the CDR3: TGTGCCAGCAGCTTGCCCTGGACAGGGCGAAGTAGCTATGGCTACACCTTC.

This clonotype was counted only a few times. The chain employs TRBV7-8 and TRBJ2-2; a weak D match, TRBD1 (5 bases). Looked up from germline, CDR1 is SGHVS and CDR2 is FQNEAQ. The germline V and J ends were trimmed by 1 base and 8 bases, with 11 bases remaining between them. The CDR3 length is 14 residues. CDR3 sequence (DNA): TGTGCCAGCAGCTTAGGGGGCCGCCGTGGGGAGCTGTTTTTT. As protein: CASSLGGRRGELFF.

The V call is TRBV7-2, the J call TRBJ2-7; D may be TRBD2 (6 bases). CDR3 length: 16 amino acids. Germline V gene lookup returns CDR1 SGHTA and CDR2 FQGNSA. The V and J ends lost 5 bases and 0 bases respectively, with 17 bases between them. The CDR3 sequence is CASSAGRLSGSYEQYF. The CDR3 nucleotides read TGTGCCAGCAGCGCGGGGAGGCTTTCGGGCTCCTACGAGCAGTACTTC. Drawing the rest from reference TRBV7-2 and TRBJ2-7, the complete variable domain is GAGVSQSPSNKVTEKGKDVELRCDPISGHTALYWYRQSLGQGLEFLIYFQGNSAPDKSGLPSDRFSAERTGGSVSTLTIQRTQQEDSAVYLCASSAGRLSGSYEQYFGPGTRLTVT.

The gene calls are TRBV5-1 and TRBJ1-3; TRBD1 is a possible D gene (5 bases). The CDR3 has 14 amino acids. The germline V and J ends were trimmed by 5 bases and 2 bases, with 11 bases remaining between them. The germline V gene has CDR1 SGHRS and CDR2 YFSETQ. The CDR3 coding sequence is TGCGCCAGCAGAGGGGACGCCGCTGGAAACACCATATATTTT. Its protein product is CASRGDAAGNTIYF.

The rearrangement joins TRBV20-1 to TRBJ1-1, with D maybe TRBD1 (5 bases). V lost 2 bases and J 0 bases, leaving 7 bases between the germline ends. Germline CDR1 DFQATT, CDR2 SNEGSKA (reference sequence). This CDR3 region has 13 residues. In DNA, the CDR3 is TGCAGTGCTAGACACAGGTTGAACACTGAAGCTTTCTTT. Its translation: CSARHRLNTEAFF.

The rearrangement uses TRBV7-2 and TRBJ2-7, with D tentatively TRBD1 or TRBD2 (6 bases each). The CDR3 length is 15 residues. Per the germline V gene, CDR1 is SGHTA and CDR2 is FQGNSA. V lost 2 bases and J lost 4, with 15 bases in between. For the CDR3, the DNA is TGTGCCAGCAGCTTAACCGGAGGGACAACTTACGAGCAGTACTTC. Encoded protein: CASSLTGGTTYEQYF.

This clonotype came up once. This chain connects TRBV7-8 to TRBJ2-5, with D tentatively TRBD1 (6 bases). CDR1 and CDR2 (germline): SGHVS, FQNEAQ. The CDR3 spans 18 residues. Trimming pared 4 bases from V and 3 bases from J, leaving 24 bases between. The CDR3 spells CASSSQGQGSSSEETQYF. The CDR3 coding sequence is TGTGCCAGCAGCTCCCAGGGGCAGGGGAGCTCCTCCGAAGAGACCCAGTACTTC.

CDR3 coding DNA: TGTGCCAGCAGTGAGTCCCCAGGGTCCCGATTTGAAGCTTTCTTT. The encoded protein is CASSESPGSRFEAFF. The chain joins TRBV2 to TRBJ1-1; TRBD1 might be the D (5 bases). The V end lost 3 bases, the J end lost 7 bases, and 18 bases lay between the germline ends. CDR1 and CDR2 from the germline V gene are SNHLY and FYNNEI. The length of the CDR3 is 15 residues.

The chain uses TRBV7-9 and TRBJ1-6, with D hard to call. The CDR3 spans 17 residues. Germline V CDR1 and CDR2: SEHNR, FQNEAQ (reference sequence). V lost 1 base and J lost 6, with 16 bases in between. CDR3 protein: CASSLDLVAGVNSPLHF. CDR3 DNA: TGTGCCAGCAGCTTAGATCTGGTAGCCGGGGTTAATTCACCCCTCCACTTT.

There are a few counts of this clonotype. The chain joins TRBV7-6 to TRBJ2-6; D unresolved. Trimming pared 4 bases from V and 1 base from J, leaving 8 bases between. Germline CDR1 reads SGHVS; CDR2 reads FNYEAQ. The CDR3 totals 15 residues. For the CDR3, the DNA is TGTGCCAGCAGCTCGCCAGATTCTGGGGCCAACGTCCTGACTTTC. Its protein is CASSSPDSGANVLTF. The full variable domain, its missing parts supplied by reference TRBV7-6 and TRBJ2-6, is GAGVSQSPRYKVTKRGQDVALRCDPISGHVSLYWYRQALGQGPEFLTYFNYEAQQDKSGLPNDRFSAERPEGSISTLTIQRTEQRDSAMYRCASSSPDSGANVLTFGAGSRLTVL.

Many counts were recorded for this clonotype. The chain combines TRBV2 with TRBJ1-5; the D is unclear. The germline V and J ends were trimmed by 8 bases and 0 bases, with 8 bases remaining between them. The germline gives CDR1 SNHLY, CDR2 FYNNEI. CDR3 length: 13 amino acids. This CDR3 is CASVGDSNQPQHF. The CDR3 DNA reads as TGTGCCAGCGTCGGGGATAGCAATCAGCCCCAGCATTTT.

In this sample, this clonotype turned up many times. The rearrangement links TRBV25-1 to TRBJ1-1; D call uncertain. The CDR3 has 11 amino acids. Germline CDR1 and CDR2: MGHDK and SYGVNS. V gave up 10 bases and J gave up 1 base, with 7 bases separating them. The CDR3 sequence is CAKQSNTEAFF. CDR3 nucleotide sequence: TGTGCCAAGCAATCGAACACTGAAGCTTTCTTT.

This clonotype was seen a few times. The chain links TRBV5-4 to TRBJ1-4; 9 bases line up with TRBD1. The germline CDR1 and CDR2 sequences are SGHNT and YYREEE (reference sequence). The CDR3 sequence is 17 residues long. V was clipped by 0 bases and J by 11 bases; unmatched bases: 14. CDR3 region: CASSLALGTGRPGKLFF. CDR3 sequence (DNA): TGTGCCAGCAGCTTGGCACTGGGGACAGGGCGCCCGGGGAAACTGTTTTTT.

With respect to this clonotype: This sequence may be a read error, since a much larger clone differs from it by one base. The chain couples TRBV7-9 to TRBJ2-2, with a tentative D call TRBD2 (5 bases). This CDR3 has 14 residues. The germline gives CDR1 SEHNR, CDR2 FQNEAQ (reference sequence). The V end was cut by 4 bases, the J end by 3 bases, with 9 bases between. The CDR3 sequence is CASSYGLYTGELFF. DNA of the CDR3: TGTGCCAGCAGCTACGGACTGTACACCGGGGAGCTGTTTTTT.

The sample holds a few counts of this clonotype. The rearrangement uses TRBV12-3 or TRBV12-4 and TRBJ2-5; no reliable D call. V lost 5 bases and J 4 bases, leaving 11 bases between the germline ends. CDR3 length equals 13 residues. The CDR3 sequence is CASSMVVRETQYF. In DNA, the CDR3 is TGTGCCAGCAGTATGGTGGTCCGAGAGACCCAGTACTTC.

This chain links TRBV19 with TRBJ1-1; D is unresolved. Germline V gives CDR1 LNHDA, CDR2 SQIVND (reference sequence). V dropped 1 base and J dropped 5 bases, with 8 bases sitting between them. This CDR3 spans 13 amino acids. The CDR3 region is CASSIAGKTEAFF. CDR3 bases: TGTGCCAGTAGTATAGCGGGGAAGACTGAAGCTTTCTTT.

The V and J genes are TRBV20-1 and TRBJ1-1, with a possible D match to TRBD1 (5 bases). The length of the CDR3 is 14 residues. The germline V gene encodes CDR1 DFQATT and CDR2 SNEGSKA (reference sequence). V was cut by 6 bases and J by 4 bases, with 18 bases left in between. CDR3 region: CSAIPQGRGTEAFF. CDR3 in DNA: TGCAGTGCAATTCCTCAGGGTAGAGGCACTGAAGCTTTCTTT.

This clonotype appeared a few times. The V gene is TRBV6-5, the J gene TRBJ2-7; 9 nucleotides line up with TRBD2. In germline, CDR1 is MNHEY, CDR2 SVGAGI. V trimming: 0 bases; J trimming: 5 bases; junction bases outside the gene matches: 8. The CDR3 has 16 residues. The CDR3 reads CASSYSRREGSHEQYF. The CDR3 region has the DNA TGTGCCAGCAGTTACTCTCGGCGGGAGGGGAGCCACGAGCAGTACTTC.

This clonotype came up a few times. The chain recombines TRBV20-1 with TRBJ2-7; TRBD2 agrees at 9 bases. Germline V gives CDR1 DFQATT, CDR2 SNEGSKA (reference sequence). The CDR3 spans 11 residues. The CDR3 sequence is CKAGGIYEQYF. Here the CDR3 DNA reads TGCAAAGCGGGAGGAATCTACGAGCAGTACTTC.

V gene TRBV5-1 combines with J gene TRBJ1-6; D unresolved. The germline gives CDR1 SGHRS, CDR2 YFSETQ. CDR3 size: 16 residues. V lost 2 bases, J lost 10 bases, and 19 bases lay in between. CDR3 residues: CASSLGERGVGSPLHF. CDR3 sequence (DNA): TGCGCCAGCAGCTTAGGAGAGCGGGGAGTGGGATCACCCCTCCACTTT.

This rearrangement joins TRBV2 to TRBJ2-2; D uncertain. V was clipped by 9 bases and J by 6 bases, with 14 bases between them. Per the germline V gene, CDR1 is SNHLY and CDR2 is FYNNEI. CDR3 length equals 13 residues. Here the CDR3 DNA reads TGTGCCAGAAAGGAACAGCCGCCCGGGGAGCTGTTTTTT. It codes for CARKEQPPGELFF.

The CDR3 protein is CASVLGLGTDTQYF. CDR3 coding DNA: TGTGCCAGCGTGTTAGGACTCGGGACGGATACGCAGTATTTT. The chain has TRBV2 and TRBJ2-3; either TRBD1 or TRBD2 may supply D (5 bases each). V was cut by 8 bases and J by 6 bases, with 18 bases left in between. The CDR3 sequence is 14 residues long. Germline CDR1 reads SNHLY; CDR2 reads FYNNEI.

V and J are TRBV19 and TRBJ2-3; 7 bases line up with TRBD1. CDR1 is LNHDA and CDR2 is SQIVND in the germline V gene (reference sequence). V shed 5 bases, J shed 1 base, and the junction held 3 bases outside the gene matches. The CDR3 loop spans 14 amino acids. CDR3 sequence: CASSWDSRTDTQYF. The CDR3 DNA reads as TGTGCCAGTAGTTGGGACAGCCGCACAGATACGCAGTATTTT.

V usage is TRBV12-3 or TRBV12-4 and J usage is TRBJ1-5, with D uncertain. Trimming stripped 5 bases from V and 5 bases from J, with 13 bases between. The CDR3 runs to 14 residues. This chain's CDR3 is CASSLMREDQPQHF. DNA for the CDR3: TGTGCCAGCAGTCTTATGAGAGAAGATCAGCCCCAGCATTTT.

This clonotype was observed a handful of times. The rearrangement links TRBV12-3 or TRBV12-4 to TRBJ2-6, with 9 positions matching TRBD1. V trimming: 4 bases; J trimming: 4 bases; junction bases outside the gene matches: 8. This CDR3 comprises 17 residues. CDR3 loop: CASSWGQGFSGANVLTF. In DNA form, the CDR3 reads TGTGCCAGCAGTTGGGGACAGGGATTTTCCGGGGCCAACGTCCTGACTTTC.